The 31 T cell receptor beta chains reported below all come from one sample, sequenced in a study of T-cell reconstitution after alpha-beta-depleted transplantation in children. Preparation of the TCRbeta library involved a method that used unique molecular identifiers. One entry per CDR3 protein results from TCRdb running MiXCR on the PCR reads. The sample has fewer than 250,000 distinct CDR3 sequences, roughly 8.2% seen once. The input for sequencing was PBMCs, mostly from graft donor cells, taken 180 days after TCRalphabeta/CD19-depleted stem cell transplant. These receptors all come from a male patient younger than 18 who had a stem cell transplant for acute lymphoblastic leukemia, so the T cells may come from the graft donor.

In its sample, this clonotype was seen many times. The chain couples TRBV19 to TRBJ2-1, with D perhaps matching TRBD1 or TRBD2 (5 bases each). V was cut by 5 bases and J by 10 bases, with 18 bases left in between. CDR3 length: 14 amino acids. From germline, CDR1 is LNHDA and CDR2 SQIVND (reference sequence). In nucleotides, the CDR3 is TGTGCCAGTAGTCCAGAGGGCCTCGAGGGGGAGCAGTTCTTC. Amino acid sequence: CASSPEGLEGEQFF.

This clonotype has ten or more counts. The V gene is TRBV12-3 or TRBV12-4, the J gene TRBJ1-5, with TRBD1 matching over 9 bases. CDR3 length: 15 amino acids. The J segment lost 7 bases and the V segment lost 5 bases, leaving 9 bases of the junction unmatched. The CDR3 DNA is TGTGCCAGCAGTCCGGGACAGGGAACACGCCAGCCCCAGCATTTT. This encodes CASSPGQGTRQPQHF.

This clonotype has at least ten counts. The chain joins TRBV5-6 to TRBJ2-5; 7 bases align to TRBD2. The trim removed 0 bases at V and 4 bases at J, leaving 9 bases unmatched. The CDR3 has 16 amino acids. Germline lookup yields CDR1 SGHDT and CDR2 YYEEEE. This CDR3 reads CASSLAGGTRGETQYF. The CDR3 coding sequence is TGTGCCAGCAGCTTGGCCGGGGGGACCCGAGGAGAGACCCAGTACTTC.

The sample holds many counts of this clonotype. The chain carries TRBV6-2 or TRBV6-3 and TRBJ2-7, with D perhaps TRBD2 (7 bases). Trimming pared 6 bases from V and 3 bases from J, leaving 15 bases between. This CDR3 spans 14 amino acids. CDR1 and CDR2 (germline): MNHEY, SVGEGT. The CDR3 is CASRWGGGNYEQYF. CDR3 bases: TGTGCCAGCAGATGGGGGGGCGGAAACTACGAGCAGTACTTC.

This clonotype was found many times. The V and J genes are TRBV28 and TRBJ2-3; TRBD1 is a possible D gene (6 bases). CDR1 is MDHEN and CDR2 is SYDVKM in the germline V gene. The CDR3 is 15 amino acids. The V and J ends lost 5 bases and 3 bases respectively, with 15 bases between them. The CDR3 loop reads CASSTSDRRTDTQYF. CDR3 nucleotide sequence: TGTGCCAGCAGTACCTCGGACAGACGAACAGATACGCAGTATTTT. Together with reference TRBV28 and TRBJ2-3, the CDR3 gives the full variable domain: DVKVTQSSRYLVKRTGEKVFLECVQDMDHENMFWYRQDPGLGLRLIYFSYDVKMKEKGDIPEGYSVSREKKERFSLILESASTNQTSMYLCASSTSDRRTDTQYFGPGTRLTVL.

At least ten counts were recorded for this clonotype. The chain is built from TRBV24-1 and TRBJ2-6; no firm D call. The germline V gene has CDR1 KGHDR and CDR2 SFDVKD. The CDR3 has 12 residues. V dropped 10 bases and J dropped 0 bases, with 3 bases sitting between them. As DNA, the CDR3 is TGTGCCACAGGCTCTGGGGCCAACGTCCTGACTTTC. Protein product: CATGSGANVLTF.

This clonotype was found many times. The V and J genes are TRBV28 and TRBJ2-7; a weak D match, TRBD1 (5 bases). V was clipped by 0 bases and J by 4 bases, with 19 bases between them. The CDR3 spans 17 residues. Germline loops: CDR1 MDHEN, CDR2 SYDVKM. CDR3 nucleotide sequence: TGTGCCAGCAGTTTATGGGTGACAGTCAACAAACAGTACGAGCAGTACTTC. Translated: CASSLWVTVNKQYEQYF.

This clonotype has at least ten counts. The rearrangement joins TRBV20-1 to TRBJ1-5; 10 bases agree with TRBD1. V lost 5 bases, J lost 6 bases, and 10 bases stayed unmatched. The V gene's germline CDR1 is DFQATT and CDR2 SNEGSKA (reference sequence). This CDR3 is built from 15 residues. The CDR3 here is CSAGSSDRGGQPQHF. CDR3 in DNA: TGCAGTGCTGGATCCTCGGACAGGGGGGGTCAGCCCCAGCATTTT.

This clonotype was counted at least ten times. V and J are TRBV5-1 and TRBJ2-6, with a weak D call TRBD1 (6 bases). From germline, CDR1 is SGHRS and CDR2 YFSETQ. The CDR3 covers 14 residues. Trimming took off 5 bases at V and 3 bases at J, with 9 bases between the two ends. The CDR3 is CASRQGHGANVLTF. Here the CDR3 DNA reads TGCGCCAGCAGACAGGGACATGGGGCCAACGTCCTGACTTTC.

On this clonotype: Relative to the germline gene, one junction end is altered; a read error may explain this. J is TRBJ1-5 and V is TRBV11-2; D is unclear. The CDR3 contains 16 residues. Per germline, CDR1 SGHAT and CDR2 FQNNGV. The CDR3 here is CASTLELGGEGQPQHF. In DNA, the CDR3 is TGTGCCAGCACCTTAGAACTGGGCGGGGAAGGTCAGCCCCAGCATTTT.

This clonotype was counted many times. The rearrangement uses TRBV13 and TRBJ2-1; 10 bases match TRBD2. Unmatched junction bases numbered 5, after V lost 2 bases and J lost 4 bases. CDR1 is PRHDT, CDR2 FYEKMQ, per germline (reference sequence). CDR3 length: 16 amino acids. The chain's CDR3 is CASSLRLAGSYNEQFF. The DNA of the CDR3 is TGTGCCAGCAGCTTAAGACTAGCGGGCTCGTACAATGAGCAGTTCTTC.

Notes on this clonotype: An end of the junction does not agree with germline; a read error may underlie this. CDR3 nucleotide sequence: TGTGCCAGCAGCTTAGGGGGTGGCAATCAGCCCGAGCATTTT. Residues: CASSLGGGNQPEHF. The V gene is TRBV7-9, the J gene TRBJ1-5; D is unresolved. The CDR3 totals 14 residues. CDR1 and CDR2 (germline): SEHNR, FQNEAQ (reference sequence).

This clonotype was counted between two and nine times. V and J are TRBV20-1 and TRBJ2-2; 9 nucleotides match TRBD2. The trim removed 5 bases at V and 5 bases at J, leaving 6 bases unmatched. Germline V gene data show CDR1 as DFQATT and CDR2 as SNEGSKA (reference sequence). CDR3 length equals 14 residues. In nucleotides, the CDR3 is TGCAGTGCTTTTAGCGGGAGAAAAACCGGGGAGCTGTTTTTT. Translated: CSAFSGRKTGELFF.

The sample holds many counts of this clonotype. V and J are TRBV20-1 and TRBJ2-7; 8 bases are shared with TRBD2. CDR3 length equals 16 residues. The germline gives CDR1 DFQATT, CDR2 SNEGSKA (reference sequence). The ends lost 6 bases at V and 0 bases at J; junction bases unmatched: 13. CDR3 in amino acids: CSASPTTSGSSYEQYF. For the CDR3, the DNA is TGCAGTGCCTCCCCGACTACTAGCGGCAGCTCCTACGAGCAGTACTTC.

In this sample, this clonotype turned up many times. The CDR3 loop reads CASSKIPAGPSKNIQYF. The CDR3 DNA reads TGTGCCAGCAGCAAAATCCCCGCAGGGCCCTCCAAAAACATTCAGTACTTC. This sequence joins TRBV21-1 and TRBJ2-4; TRBD2, the D gene given by the table, was not confirmed from the DNA. TRBV21-1 counts as a pseudogene. The CDR3 loop spans 17 amino acids.

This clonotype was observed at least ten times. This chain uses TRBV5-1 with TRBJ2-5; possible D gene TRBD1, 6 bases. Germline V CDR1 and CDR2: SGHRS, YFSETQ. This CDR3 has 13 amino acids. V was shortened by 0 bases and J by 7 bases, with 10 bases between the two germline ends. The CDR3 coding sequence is TGCGCCAGCAGCTTGGATTTCAGGGGGACCCAGTACTTC. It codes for CASSLDFRGTQYF.

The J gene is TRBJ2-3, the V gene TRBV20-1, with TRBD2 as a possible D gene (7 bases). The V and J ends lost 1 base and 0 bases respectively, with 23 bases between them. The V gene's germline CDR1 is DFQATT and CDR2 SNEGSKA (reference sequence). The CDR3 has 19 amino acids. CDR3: CSARGRSKGGGHSTDTQYF. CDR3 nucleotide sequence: TGCAGTGCTAGAGGCCGAAGTAAGGGGGGGGGTCACAGCACAGATACGCAGTATTTT.

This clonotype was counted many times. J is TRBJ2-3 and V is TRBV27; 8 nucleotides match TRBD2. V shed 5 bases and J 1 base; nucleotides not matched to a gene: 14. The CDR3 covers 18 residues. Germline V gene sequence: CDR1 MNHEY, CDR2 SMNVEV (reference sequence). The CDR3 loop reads CASSPLPSSGRGTDTQYF. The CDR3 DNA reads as TGTGCCAGCAGTCCCCTGCCGTCGAGCGGGAGAGGCACAGATACGCAGTATTTT.

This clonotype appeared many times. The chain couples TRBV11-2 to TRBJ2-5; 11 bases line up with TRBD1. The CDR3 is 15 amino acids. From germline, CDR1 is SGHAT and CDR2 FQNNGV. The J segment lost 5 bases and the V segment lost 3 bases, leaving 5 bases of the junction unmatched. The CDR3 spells CASSFRDRGTETQYF. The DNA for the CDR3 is TGTGCCAGCAGCTTCCGGGACAGGGGGACGGAGACCCAGTACTTC.

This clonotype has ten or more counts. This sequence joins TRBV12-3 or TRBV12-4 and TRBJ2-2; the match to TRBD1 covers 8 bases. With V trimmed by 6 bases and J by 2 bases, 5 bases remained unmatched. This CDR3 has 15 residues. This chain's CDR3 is CASSPRGRNTGELFF. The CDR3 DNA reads TGTGCCAGCAGCCCCAGGGGGCGCAACACCGGGGAGCTGTTTTTT.

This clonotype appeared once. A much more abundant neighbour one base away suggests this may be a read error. CDR3 region: CASSEVRGQGRETQYF. Here the CDR3 DNA reads TGTGCCAGCAGTGAAGTGCGGGGTCAGGGTCGGGAGACCCAGTACTTC. This chain joins TRBV2 and TRBJ2-5, with TRBD2 as a possible D gene (6 bases). V was cut by 1 base and J by 5 bases, with 17 bases left in between. From germline, CDR1 is SNHLY and CDR2 FYNNEI. This CDR3 region has 16 residues.

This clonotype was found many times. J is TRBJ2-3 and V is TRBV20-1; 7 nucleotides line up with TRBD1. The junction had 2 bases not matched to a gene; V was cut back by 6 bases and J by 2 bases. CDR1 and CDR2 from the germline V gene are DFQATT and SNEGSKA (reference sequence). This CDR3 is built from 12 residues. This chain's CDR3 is CSARGSTDTQYF. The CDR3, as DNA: TGCAGTGCCAGGGGGTCCACAGATACGCAGTATTTT.

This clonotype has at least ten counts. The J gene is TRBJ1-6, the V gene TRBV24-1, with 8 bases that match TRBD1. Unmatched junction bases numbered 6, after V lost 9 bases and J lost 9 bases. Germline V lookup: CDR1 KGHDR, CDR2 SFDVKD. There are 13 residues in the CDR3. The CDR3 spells CATHRGRGSPLHF. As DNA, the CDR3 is TGTGCCACCCACAGGGGGAGAGGTTCACCCCTCCACTTT.

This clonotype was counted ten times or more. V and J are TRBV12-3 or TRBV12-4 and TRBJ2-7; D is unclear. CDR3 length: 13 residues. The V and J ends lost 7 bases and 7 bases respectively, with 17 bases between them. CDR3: CASTWAGFREQYF. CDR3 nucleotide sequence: TGTGCCAGCACCTGGGCTGGTTTTCGTGAGCAGTACTTC.

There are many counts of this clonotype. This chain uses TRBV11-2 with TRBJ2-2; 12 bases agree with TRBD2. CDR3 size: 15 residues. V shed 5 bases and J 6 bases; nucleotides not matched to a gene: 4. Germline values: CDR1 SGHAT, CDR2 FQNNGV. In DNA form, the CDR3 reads TGTGCCAGCAGCCCTAGCGGGAGGGCCTCCGGGGAGCTGTTTTTT. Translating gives CASSPSGRASGELFF.

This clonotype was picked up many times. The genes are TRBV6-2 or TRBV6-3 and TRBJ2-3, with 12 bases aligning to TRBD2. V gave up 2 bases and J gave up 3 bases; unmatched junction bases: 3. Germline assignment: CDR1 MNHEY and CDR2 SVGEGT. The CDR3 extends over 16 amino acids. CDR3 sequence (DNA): TGTGCCAGCAGTTACCTAGCGGGAGGGCCGACAGATACGCAGTATTTT. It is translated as CASSYLAGGPTDTQYF.

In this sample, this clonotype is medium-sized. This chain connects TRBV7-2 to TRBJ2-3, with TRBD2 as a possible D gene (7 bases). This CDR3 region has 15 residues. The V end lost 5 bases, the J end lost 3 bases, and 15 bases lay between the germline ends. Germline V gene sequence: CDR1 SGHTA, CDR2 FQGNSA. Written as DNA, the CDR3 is TGTGCCAGCAGCGTCGCGGGGGCCCGTACAGATACGCAGTATTTT. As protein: CASSVAGARTDTQYF.

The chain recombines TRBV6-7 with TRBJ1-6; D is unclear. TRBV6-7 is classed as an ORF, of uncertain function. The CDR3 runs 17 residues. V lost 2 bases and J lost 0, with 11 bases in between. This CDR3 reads CASSYRGRASYNSPLHF. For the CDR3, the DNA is TGTGCCAGCAGTTACCGCGGAAGAGCCTCCTATAATTCACCCCTCCACTTT.

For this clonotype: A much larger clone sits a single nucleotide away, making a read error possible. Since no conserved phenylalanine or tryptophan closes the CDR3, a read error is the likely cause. CDR3 loop: CASSVGGGPEPYEQYL. In DNA, the CDR3 is TGTGCCAGCAGCGTAGGTGGGGGGCCGGAACCCTACGAGCAGTACTTA. The V call is TRBV9, the J call TRBJ2-7; D tentatively fits TRBD1 or TRBD2 (6 bases each). Trimming shortened V by 0 bases and J by 2 bases, and 15 bases separated the two germline ends. The CDR3 runs to 16 residues. Germline CDR1 and CDR2: SGDLS and YYNGEE.

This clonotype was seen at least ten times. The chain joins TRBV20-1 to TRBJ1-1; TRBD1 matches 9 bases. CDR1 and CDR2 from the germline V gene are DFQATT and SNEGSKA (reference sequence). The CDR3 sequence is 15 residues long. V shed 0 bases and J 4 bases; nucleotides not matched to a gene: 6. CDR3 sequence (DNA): TGCAGTGCTAGAGACCTGGGACAGGGTGTCACTGAAGCTTTCTTT. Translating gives CSARDLGQGVTEAFF.

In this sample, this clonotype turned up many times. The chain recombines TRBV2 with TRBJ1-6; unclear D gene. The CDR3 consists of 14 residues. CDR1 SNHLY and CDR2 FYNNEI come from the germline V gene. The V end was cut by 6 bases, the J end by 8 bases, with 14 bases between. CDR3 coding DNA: TGTGCCAGCAGCGGCAGGACCGGTTATTCACCCCTCCACTTT. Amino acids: CASSGRTGYSPLHF.